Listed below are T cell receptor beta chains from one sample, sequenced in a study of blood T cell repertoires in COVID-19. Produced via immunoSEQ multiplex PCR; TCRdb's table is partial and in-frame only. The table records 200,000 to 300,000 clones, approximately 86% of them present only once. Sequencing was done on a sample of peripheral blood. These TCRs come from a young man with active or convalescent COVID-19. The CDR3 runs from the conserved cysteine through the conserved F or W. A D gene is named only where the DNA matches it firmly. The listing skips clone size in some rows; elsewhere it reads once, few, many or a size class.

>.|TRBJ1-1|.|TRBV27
TGTGCCAGCAAAGAGGTGGTTCTGAACACTGAAGCTTTCTTT
CASKEVVLNTEAFF
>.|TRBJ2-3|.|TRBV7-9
TGTGCCAGCAGCCGGATAGCGACTAGCACAGATACGCAGTATTTT
CASSRIATSTDTQYF
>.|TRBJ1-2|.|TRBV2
TGTGCCAGCAGTGAAGCCAGCGGGGATGGCTACACCTTC
CASSEASGDGYTF
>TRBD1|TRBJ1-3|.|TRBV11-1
TGTGCCAGCAGCCCCGGCAGGGGGCTTGGAAACACCATATATTTT
CASSPGRGLGNTIYF
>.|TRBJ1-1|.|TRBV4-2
TGTGCCAGCAGCCAAGAAGGCGCAGCGATGAACACTGAAGCTTTCTTT
CASSQEGAAMNTEAFF
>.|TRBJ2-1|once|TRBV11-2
TGTGCCAGCAGCCCACTAAGGTCCCTTGAGCAGTTCTTC
CASSPLRSLEQFF
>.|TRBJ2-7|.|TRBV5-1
TGCGCCAGCAGCTTACGGGCGGGTGCGTCCTACGAGCAGTACTTC
CASSLRAGASYEQYF
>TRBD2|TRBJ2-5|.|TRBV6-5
TGTGCCAGCAGTCCGACTAGCGGGGGAGAGACCCAGTACTTC
CASSPTSGGETQYF
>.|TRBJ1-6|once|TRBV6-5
TGTGCCAGCAGCTCAGGGATTTTCACCCTCCACTTT
CASSSGIFTLHF
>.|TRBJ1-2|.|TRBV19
TGTGCCAGTAGTTCTCCTCCAGAAAACTATGGCTACACCTTC
CASSSPPENYGYTF
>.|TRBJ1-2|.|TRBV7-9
TGTGCCAGCAGCGTGGGACAAAACTATGGCTACACCTTC
CASSVGQNYGYTF
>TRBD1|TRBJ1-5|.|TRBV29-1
TGCAGCGTTGGACAGGGACGCAATCAGCCCCAGCATTTT
CSVGQGRNQPQHF
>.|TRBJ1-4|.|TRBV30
TGTGCCTGGAATCGCCAGGGGCCTTCGGAAAAACTGTTTTTT
CAWNRQGPSEKLFF
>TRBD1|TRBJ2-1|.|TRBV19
TGTGCCAGTAGTCGACAGGGAGCCTACAATGAGCAGTTCTTC
CASSRQGAYNEQFF
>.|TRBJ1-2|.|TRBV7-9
TGTGCCAGCAGCTTAATACAGGGTTCTATTACTCCTAACTATGGCTACACCTTC
CASSLIQGSITPNYGYTF
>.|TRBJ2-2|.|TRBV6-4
TGTGCCAGCAGTGACTCTTTCAGGGACACCGGGGAGCTGTTTTTT
CASSDSFRDTGELFF
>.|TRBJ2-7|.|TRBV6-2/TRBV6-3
TGTGCCAGCAGTTTCAGGGTGTCTTCGGACGAGCAGTACTTC
CASSFRVSSDEQYF
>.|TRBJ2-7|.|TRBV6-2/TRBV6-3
TGTGCCAGCAGCAATCCGTGGCCGCAGTACTTC
CASSNPWPQYF
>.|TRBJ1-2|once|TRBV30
TGTGCCTGGAGTGTAACGGTCCGGGGGGGCCGGGCCTATGGCTACACCTTC
CAWSVTVRGGRAYGYTF
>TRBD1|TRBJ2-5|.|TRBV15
TGTGCCACCAGCACTAGCAGACAGGGCGGTGTGACCCAGTACTTC
CATSTSRQGGVTQYF
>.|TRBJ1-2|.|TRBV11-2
TGTGCCAGCAGCCAGACAGGAGACTATGGCTACACCTTC
CASSQTGDYGYTF
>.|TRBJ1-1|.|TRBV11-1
TGTGCCAGCAGCTTGGGGGCGAACACTGAAGCTTTCTTT
CASSLGANTEAFF